This T cell receptor (beta chain) stems from a study of CD8+ T cells in alopecia areata. Study as a whole: Oral tofacitinib (5 to 10 mg twice daily) was administered to treated patients. Tofacitinib continued for 6 to 18 months and was then withheld for 6 months.

Specimens obtained from alopecia areata patients comprised lesional scalp punch biopsies and peripheral blood. Concerning this clone itself: As yet, its antigen is unknown.

Extracted RNA was reverse transcribed, and the resulting cDNA served as sequencing template. Sequencing was performed with immunoSEQ multiplex PCR; in TCRdb, only in-frame clones are kept and a portion is missing. The table includes 140,000 to 150,000 clones, 51% detected once. Study-wide points: TCR sharing across patients was less clear than in mice, possibly HLA-related.

This CDR3 contains 15 residues. Trimming removed 6 bases at V and 4 bases at J, with 20 bases between. In germline, CDR1 is GTSNPN, CDR2 SVGIG (reference sequence). The receptor comes from a human donor with alopecia areata. Sequencing used CD4+ T cells sorted from blood, obtained at week 0. The rearrangement joins TRBV30 to TRBJ2-3, with D possibly being TRBD2 (6 bases). The CDR3, as DNA: TGTGCCTGTGCCATCGGGGGAGGAGGAGCAGATACGCAGTATTTT. Translating it yields CACAIGGGGADTQYF. Variable domain in full (rest from reference TRBV30 and TRBJ2-3): SQTIHQWPATLVQPVGSPLSLECTVEGTSNPNLYWYRQAAGRGLQLLFYSVGIGQISSEVPQNLSASRPQDRQFILSSKKLLLSDSGFYLCACAIGGGGADTQYFGPGTRLTVL.